Listed here are 7 T cell receptor beta chains from one sample, sequenced in a study of cytomegalovirus exposure and HLA in healthy donors. PCR used 60 Vbeta primers and 13 Jbeta primers. This table comes from immunoSEQ multiplex PCR, and its TCRdb copy is limited to in-frame clones, with some not included. The sample lists roughly 120,000 clones, 77% seen once, with around 3.9% in the top ten. Sequencing was performed on PBMCs. Receptors originate from a human donor in good health.

CDR3 protein: CASSPRSGGGEQYF. In DNA form, the CDR3 reads TGTGCCAGCAGCCCCCGCAGTGGGGGGGGCGAGCAGTACTTC. This sequence joins TRBV7-9 and TRBJ2-7; 7 bases are a match to TRBD2. This CDR3 is built from 14 residues. Germline CDR1 and CDR2: SEHNR and FQNEAQ (reference sequence). The V gene end was trimmed by 5 bases and the J gene end by 6 bases; junction bases not matched to a gene: 10.

The chain's CDR3 is CASRRSGSSGELFF. The DNA of the CDR3 is TGTGCCAGCAGGAGGAGCGGGAGTTCCGGGGAGCTGTTTTTT. The V call is TRBV6-5, the J call TRBJ2-2; the match to TRBD2 covers 8 bases. Per the germline V gene, CDR1 is MNHEY and CDR2 is SVGAGI. The ends lost 6 bases at V and 6 bases at J; junction bases unmatched: 6. The CDR3 consists of 14 residues.

The chain recombines TRBV4-1 with TRBJ2-7, with TRBD2 matching 7 bases. The V gene's germline CDR1 is MGHRA and CDR2 YSYEKL. The CDR3 length is 16 residues. Unmatched junction bases numbered 11, after V lost 3 bases and J lost 3 bases. This CDR3 reads CASSQDLGGNLYEQYF. CDR3 bases: TGCGCCAGCAGCCAGGATCTGGGGGGGAATCTCTACGAGCAGTACTTC.

This clone was picked up one time. The chain links TRBV2 to TRBJ2-7, with 8 nucleotides matching TRBD1. The CDR3 extends over 15 amino acids. Unmatched junction bases numbered 5, after V lost 4 bases and J lost 0 bases. In germline, CDR1 is SNHLY, CDR2 FYNNEI. CDR3 bases: TGTGCCAGCAGTGGACAGGGGAGGAGCTCCTACGAGCAGTACTTC. Translated, it gives CASSGQGRSSYEQYF.

V is TRBV7-9 and J is TRBJ2-1; 10 bases map to TRBD2. CDR1 and CDR2 (germline): SEHNR, FQNEAQ (reference sequence). This CDR3 region has 16 residues. V was clipped by 1 base and J by 4 bases; unmatched bases: 4. CDR3 in DNA: TGTGCCAGCAGCTTAGTGGCAGCGGGAGGGTACAATGAGCAGTTCTTC. Encoded protein: CASSLVAAGGYNEQFF.

The chain couples TRBV11-3 to TRBJ2-2; D ambiguous. V lost 4 bases and J lost 0, with 6 bases in between. CDR1 and CDR2 (germline): SGHNT, YENEEA. The CDR3 extends over 14 amino acids. In nucleotides, the CDR3 is TGTGCCAGCAGCTCAACAACGAACACCGGGGAGCTGTTTTTT. Encoded protein: CASSSTTNTGELFF.

This clone was counted a few times. The chain employs TRBV6-6 and TRBJ2-3, with D perhaps matching TRBD1 (6 bases). The V end lost 5 bases, the J end lost 7 bases, and 10 bases lay between the germline ends. There are 12 residues in the CDR3. Germline CDR1 is MNHNY and CDR2 is SVGAGI (reference sequence). CDR3 DNA: TGTGCCAGCAGTCCCGACAGGAATACGCAGTATTTT. Its protein product is CASSPDRNTQYF.